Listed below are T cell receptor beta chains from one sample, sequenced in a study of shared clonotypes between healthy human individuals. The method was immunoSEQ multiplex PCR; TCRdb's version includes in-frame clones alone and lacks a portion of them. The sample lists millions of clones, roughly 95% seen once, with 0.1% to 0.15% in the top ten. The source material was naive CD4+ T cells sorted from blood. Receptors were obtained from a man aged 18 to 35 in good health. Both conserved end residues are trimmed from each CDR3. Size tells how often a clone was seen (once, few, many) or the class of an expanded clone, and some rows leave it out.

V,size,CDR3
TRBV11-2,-,ASSLDGTGTEQF
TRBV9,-,ASNPSGSSYNEQF
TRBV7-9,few,ASSWGQSNYGYT
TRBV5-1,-,ASRKGMITDTQY
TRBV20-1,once,SPTGGPEQF
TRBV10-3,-,AISEGREVGTEAF
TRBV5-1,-,ASSLATGQTYNEQF
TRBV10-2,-,ASSESAGYNSPLH
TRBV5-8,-,ASSAGQGWNEQY
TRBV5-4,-,ASSTPQELQETQY
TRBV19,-,ASSIGQSYEQY
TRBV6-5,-,ASSYRQNQPQH
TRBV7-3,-,ASSLTGLSGANVLT
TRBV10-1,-,ASSYRVGTEAF
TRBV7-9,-,ASSLSGAGTEAF
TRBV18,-,ASSLVYNEQF
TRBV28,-,ASFLGQNSGNTIY
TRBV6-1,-,ASSATGTVWDYEQY
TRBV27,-,ASRSSGRIYEQY
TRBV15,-,ATSEREIANEQF
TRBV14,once,ASSQGQGHNSPLH
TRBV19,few,ASSGENYGYT
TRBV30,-,AWSPGTGLRSQPQH
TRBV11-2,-,ASSRSDGPIYNEQF
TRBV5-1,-,ASSLVAGGTGELF
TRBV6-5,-,ASSYAGQAGTQY
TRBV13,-,ASSLGRVRAFGNTIY
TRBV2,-,ASSTNRKTYEQY
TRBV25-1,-,ASRPQGRETQY
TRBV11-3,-,ASSYSAGNTDTQY
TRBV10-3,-,AISWTSRNEQF
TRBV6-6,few,ASSYSGGLYGYT
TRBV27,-,ASSPGGRISGNTIY
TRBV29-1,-,SVETDGGNTIY
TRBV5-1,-,ASSWLADSYEQY
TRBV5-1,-,ASSFGGTRTDTQY
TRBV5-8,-,ASSSENVFNWGFYEQY
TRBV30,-,AWSVSFLNTGELF
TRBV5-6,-,ASSLWGGKPEAF
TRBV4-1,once,ASSQGGGSTDTQY
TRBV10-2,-,ASSNPPVDRPGNTIY
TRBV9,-,ASSVNPERYTIY
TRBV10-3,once,AISESFGSTDTQY
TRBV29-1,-,SVWGTSGSFEY
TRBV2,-,ASSRDSLNSPLH
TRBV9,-,ASSPTGGETQY
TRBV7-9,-,ASTDLNEQF
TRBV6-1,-,ASSSRDSSNQPQH
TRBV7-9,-,ASSPGELF
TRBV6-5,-,ASSFCPLSSYEQY
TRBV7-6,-,ASSSMTGSSSGPQH